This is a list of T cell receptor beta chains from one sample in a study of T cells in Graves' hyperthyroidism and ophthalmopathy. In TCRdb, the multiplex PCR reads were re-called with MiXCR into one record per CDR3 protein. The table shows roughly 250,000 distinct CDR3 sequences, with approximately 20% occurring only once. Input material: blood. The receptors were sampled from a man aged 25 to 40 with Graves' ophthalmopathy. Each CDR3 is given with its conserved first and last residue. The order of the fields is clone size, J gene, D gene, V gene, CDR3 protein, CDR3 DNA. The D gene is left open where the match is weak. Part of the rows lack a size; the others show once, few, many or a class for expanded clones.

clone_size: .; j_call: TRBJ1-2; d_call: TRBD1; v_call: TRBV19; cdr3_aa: CASTEGQANNYGYTF; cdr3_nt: TGTGCCAGTACCGAGGGACAGGCCAATAACTATGGCTACACCTTC
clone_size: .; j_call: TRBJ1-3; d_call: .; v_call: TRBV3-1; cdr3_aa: CASSQDSRRVGNTIYF; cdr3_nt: TGTGCCAGCAGCCAAGATTCCCGCAGGGTCGGTAACACCATATATTTT
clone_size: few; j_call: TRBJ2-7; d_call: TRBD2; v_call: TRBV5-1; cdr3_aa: CASSRPTSERQYF; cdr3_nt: TGCGCCAGCAGCCGGCCGACTAGCGAGAGGCAGTACTTC
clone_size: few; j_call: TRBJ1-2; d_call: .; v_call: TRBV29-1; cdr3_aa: CSVEVPGINGYTF; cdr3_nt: TGCAGCGTTGAAGTTCCTGGGATCAATGGCTACACCTTC
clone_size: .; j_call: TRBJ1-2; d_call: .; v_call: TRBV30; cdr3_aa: CAWSVGPGNGYTF; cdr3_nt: TGTGCCTGGAGTGTAGGACCTGGGAATGGCTACACCTTC
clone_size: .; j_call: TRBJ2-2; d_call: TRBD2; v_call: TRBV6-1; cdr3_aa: CASNAASGNTGELFF; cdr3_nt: TGTGCCAGCAATGCCGCTAGCGGGAACACCGGGGAGCTGTTTTTT
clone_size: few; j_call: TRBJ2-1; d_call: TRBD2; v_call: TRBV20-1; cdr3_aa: CSAELGTRGEQFF; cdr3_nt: TGCAGTGCTGAACTCGGGACTAGAGGTGAGCAGTTCTTC
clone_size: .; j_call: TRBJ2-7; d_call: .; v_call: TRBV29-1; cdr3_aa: CSASERALSREQYF; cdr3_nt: TGCAGCGCTTCGGAACGGGCGCTGTCACGCGAGCAGTACTTC
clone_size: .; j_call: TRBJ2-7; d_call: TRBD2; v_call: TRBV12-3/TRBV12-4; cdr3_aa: CASSSYDLASGRADEQYF; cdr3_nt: TGTGCCAGCAGTTCATACGACCTAGCTAGCGGGAGGGCCGACGAGCAGTACTTC
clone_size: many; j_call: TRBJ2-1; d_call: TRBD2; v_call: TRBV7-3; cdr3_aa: CASSLFAGGAGNEQFF; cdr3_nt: TGTGCCAGCAGCTTATTCGCGGGAGGTGCTGGAAATGAGCAGTTCTTC
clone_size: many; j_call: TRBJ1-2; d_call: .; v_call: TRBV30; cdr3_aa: CAWSVTGNYGYTF; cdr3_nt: TGTGCCTGGAGTGTTACCGGGAACTATGGCTACACCTTC
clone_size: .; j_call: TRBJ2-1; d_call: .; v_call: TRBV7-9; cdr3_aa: CASSRLFYEQFF; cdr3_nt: TGTGCCAGCAGCCGGCTCTTTTATGAGCAGTTCTTC
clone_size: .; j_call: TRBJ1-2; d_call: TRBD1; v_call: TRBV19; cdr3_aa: CASSIPRTGYPYGYTF; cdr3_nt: TGTGCCAGTAGTATACCCCGGACAGGGTATCCCTATGGCTACACCTTC
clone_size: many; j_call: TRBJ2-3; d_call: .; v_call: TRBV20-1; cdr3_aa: CSARVGTDTQYF; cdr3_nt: TGCAGTGCTAGGGTCGGCACAGATACGCAGTATTTT
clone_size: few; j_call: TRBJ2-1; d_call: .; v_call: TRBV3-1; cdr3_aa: CASSQWGEQFF; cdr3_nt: TGTGCCAGCAGCCAATGGGGTGAGCAGTTCTTC
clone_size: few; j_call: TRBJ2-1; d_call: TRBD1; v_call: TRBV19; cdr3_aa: CASSAFGQGAKQDNEQFF; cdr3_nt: TGTGCCAGTAGTGCCTTCGGACAGGGGGCGAAGCAAGACAATGAGCAGTTCTTC
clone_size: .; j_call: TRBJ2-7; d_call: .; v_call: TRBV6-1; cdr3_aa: CASSEAGHTYEQYF; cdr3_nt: TGTGCCAGCAGTGAAGCGGGACACACCTACGAGCAGTACTTC
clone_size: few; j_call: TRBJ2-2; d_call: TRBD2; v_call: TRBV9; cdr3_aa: CASSVVGPARGEEELFF; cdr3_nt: TGTGCCAGCAGCGTAGTTGGGCCCGCGCGGGGGGAAGAGGAGCTGTTTTTT
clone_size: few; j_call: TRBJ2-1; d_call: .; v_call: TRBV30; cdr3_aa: CAWSRSGVNEQFF; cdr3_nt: TGTGCCTGGAGTAGATCCGGGGTCAATGAGCAGTTCTTC
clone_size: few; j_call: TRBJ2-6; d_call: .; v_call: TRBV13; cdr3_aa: CASSSAGAGANVLTF; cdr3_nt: TGTGCCAGCAGCTCTGCAGGAGCTGGGGCCAACGTCCTGACTTTC
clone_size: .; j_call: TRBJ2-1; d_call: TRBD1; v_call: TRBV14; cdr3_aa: CASSRSGQVVYNEQFF; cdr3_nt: TGTGCCAGCAGCCGGTCGGGACAGGTCGTTTACAATGAGCAGTTCTTC
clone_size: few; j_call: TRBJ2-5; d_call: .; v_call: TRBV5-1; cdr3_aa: CASSLVASTKETQYF; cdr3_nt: TGCGCCAGCAGCTTGGTGGCATCAACTAAAGAGACCCAGTACTTC
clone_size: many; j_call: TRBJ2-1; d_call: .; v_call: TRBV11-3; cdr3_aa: CASSSPRDSTYNEQFF; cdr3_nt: TGTGCCAGCAGCTCTCCTCGGGACTCCACCTACAATGAGCAGTTCTTC